The T cell receptor (beta chain) described here comes from a study of shared clonotypes between healthy human individuals. Study in general: The donor pool was made up of a couple of women and a few men aged 18 to 49.

Only Caucasian adults living in Nashville, Tennessee served as donors. Here immunoSEQ multiplex PCR was the method, and the copy in TCRdb shows in-frame clones only, minus some. Of some 2,500,000 clones listed, roughly 93% are singletons. There are 14 residues in the CDR3. The germline V gene has CDR1 MNHNS and CDR2 SASEGT. J lost 4 bases, V lost 9 bases, and 4 bases had no gene match. Sample: naive CD4+ T cells from PBMCs. Sample subset: CD45RA+ positively selected. The V call is TRBV6-1, the J call TRBJ2-1; TRBD2 agrees at 12 bases. The sequence was obtained from a man in his late teens or twenties in good health. Some clones in this sample may be carry-over from other donors' samples. CDR3 nucleotides: TGTGCCAGTTCCGGACTAGCGGGATACAATGAGCAGTTCTTC. Protein: CASSGLAGYNEQFF.